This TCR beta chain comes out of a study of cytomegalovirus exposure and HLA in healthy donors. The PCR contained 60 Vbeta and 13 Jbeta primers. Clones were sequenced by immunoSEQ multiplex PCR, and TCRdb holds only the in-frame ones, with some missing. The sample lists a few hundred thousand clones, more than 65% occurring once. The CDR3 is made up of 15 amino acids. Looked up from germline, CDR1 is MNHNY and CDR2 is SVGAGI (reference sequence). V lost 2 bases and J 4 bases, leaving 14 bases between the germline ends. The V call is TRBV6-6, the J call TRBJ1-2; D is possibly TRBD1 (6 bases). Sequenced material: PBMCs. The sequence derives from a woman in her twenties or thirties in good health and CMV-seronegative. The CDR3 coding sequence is TGTGCCAGCAGTTACGAGCAGGGGCGAGGCTATGGCTACACCTTC. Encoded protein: CASSYEQGRGYGYTF.